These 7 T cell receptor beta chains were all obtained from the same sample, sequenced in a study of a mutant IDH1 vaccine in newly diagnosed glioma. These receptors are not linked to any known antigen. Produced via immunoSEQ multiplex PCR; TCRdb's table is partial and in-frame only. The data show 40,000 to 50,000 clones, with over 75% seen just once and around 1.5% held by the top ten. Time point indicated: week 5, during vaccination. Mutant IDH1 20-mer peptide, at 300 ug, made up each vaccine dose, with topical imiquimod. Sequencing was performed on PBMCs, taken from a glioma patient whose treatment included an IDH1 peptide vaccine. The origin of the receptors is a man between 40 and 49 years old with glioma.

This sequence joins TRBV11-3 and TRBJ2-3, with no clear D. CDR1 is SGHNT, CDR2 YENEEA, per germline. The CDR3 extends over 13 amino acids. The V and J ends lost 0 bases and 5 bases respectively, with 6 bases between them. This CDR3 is CASSLESQDTQYF. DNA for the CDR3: TGTGCCAGCAGCTTAGAGTCTCAAGATACGCAGTATTTT.

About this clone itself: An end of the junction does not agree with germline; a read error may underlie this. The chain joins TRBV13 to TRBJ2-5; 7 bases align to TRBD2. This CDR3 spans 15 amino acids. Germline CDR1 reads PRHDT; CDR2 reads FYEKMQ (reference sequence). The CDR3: CTSSSAGLGQETQYF. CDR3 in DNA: TGTACCAGCAGCTCAGCGGGGTTAGGGCAAGAGACCCAGTACTTC.

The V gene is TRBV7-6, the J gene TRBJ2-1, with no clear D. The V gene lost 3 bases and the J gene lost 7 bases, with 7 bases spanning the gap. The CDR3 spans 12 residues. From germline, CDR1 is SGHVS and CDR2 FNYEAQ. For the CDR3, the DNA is TGTGCCAGCAGCTTCACCACAAATGAGCAGTTCTTC. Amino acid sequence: CASSFTTNEQFF.

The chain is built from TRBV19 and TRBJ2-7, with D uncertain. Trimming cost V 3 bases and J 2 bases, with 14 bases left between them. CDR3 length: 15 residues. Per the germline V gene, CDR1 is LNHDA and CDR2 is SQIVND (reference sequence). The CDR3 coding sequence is TGTGCCAGTAGTATGGGATCGGGCAGAACCTACGAGCAGTACTTC. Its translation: CASSMGSGRTYEQYF.

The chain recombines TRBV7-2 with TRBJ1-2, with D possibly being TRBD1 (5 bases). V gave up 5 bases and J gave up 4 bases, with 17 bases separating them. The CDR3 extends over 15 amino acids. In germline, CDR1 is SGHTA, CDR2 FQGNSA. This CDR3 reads CASSPGGGGSYGYTF. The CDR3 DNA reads TGTGCCAGCAGCCCCGGTGGGGGGGGGAGCTATGGCTACACCTTC.

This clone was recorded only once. The CDR3 reads CASSPVPGGANVLTF. CDR3 in DNA: TGTGCCAGCAGTCCCGTCCCGGGTGGGGCCAACGTCCTGACTTTC. V is TRBV6-4 and J is TRBJ2-6; D unresolved. The CDR3 consists of 15 residues. CDR1 is MRHNA, CDR2 SNTAGT, per germline. Trimming removed 5 bases from V and 3 bases from J, with 11 bases in between.

The CDR3 here is CASSLPGQGMEQFF. The CDR3 coding sequence is TGTGCCAGCAGCTTGCCGGGACAGGGAATGGAGCAGTTCTTC. The V gene is TRBV7-3, the J gene TRBJ2-1, with 9 bases lining up with TRBD1. The length of the CDR3 is 14 residues. Germline V gene sequence: CDR1 SGHTA, CDR2 FQGTGA. The V segment lost 3 bases and the J segment 10 bases; nucleotides outside the gene matches: 7.